This TCR beta chain appears in the sequencing data of a study of Ad26.COV2.S vaccination and SARS-CoV-2 variants. Study-level findings and limits: Substantial breadth in spike-specific CD8+ and CD4+ T cell responses was reportedly seen after vaccination. Assessments of TCR breadth and depth may have underestimated the total T cell responses.

In regard to this clone: Its antigen is as yet unknown.

The method was immunoSEQ multiplex PCR; TCRdb's version includes in-frame clones alone and lacks a portion of them. The sample contains about 180,000 clones, around nine tenths of which appear only once. Germline CDR1 reads GTSNPN; CDR2 reads SVGIG (reference sequence). V shed 0 bases and J shed 9 bases, with 18 bases lying between them. This CDR3 has 14 amino acids. The J gene is TRBJ2-7, the V gene TRBV30, with D possibly called TRBD1 or TRBD2 (6 bases each). The sample in question was peripheral blood, obtained after recovery from COVID-19. The source is a human donor who had recovered from COVID-19. This CDR3 reads CAWSVLGGRSVQYF. CDR3 nucleotide sequence: TGTGCCTGGAGTGTACTAGGGGGGCGTAGCGTGCAGTACTTC.